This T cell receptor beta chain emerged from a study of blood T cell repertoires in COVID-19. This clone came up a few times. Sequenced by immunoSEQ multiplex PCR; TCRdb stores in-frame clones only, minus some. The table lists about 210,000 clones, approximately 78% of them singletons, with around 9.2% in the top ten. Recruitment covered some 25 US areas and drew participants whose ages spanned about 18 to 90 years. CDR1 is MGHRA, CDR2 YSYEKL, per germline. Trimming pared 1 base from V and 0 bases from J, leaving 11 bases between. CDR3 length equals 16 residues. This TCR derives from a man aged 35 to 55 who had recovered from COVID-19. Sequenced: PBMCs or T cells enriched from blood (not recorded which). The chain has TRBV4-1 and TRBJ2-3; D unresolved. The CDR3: CASSQGPQPSTDTQYF. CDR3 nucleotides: TGCGCCAGCAGCCAAGGTCCACAGCCTAGCACAGATACGCAGTATTTT.